This T cell receptor (beta chain) derives from a study of blood T cell repertoires in COVID-19. At least ten counts were recorded for this clone. The protocol was immunoSEQ multiplex PCR, while the TCRdb copy is restricted to in-frame clones and leaves out a portion. The data show 150,000 or so clones, over 70% seen once. CDR3 length: 14 amino acids. Germline V gene lookup returns CDR1 SGDLS and CDR2 YYNGEE. V dropped 4 bases and J dropped 4 bases, with 12 bases sitting between them. The rearrangement links TRBV9 to TRBJ1-3; no clear D. The receptor was derived from a man in his fifties or sixties who had recovered from COVID-19. Sequenced sample: PBMCs or T cells enriched from blood (not recorded which). CDR3 in DNA: TGTGCCAGCAGCCCGAATGGCCTGGGAAACACCATATATTTT. This sequence encodes CASSPNGLGNTIYF.